Shown below are 30 T cell receptor beta chains from a single sample sequenced in a study of T cell clonality in common variable immunodeficiency (dated by TCRdb to about 2015). The library relied on the immunoSEQ multiplex PCR assay. The table was pulled from immuneACCESS by TCRdb, which kept in-frame rearrangements only. Such tables lose some clones; where checked, under half of the loss comes from unresolved V genes, and the rest has no known cause. There are around 16,000 clones in this sample, and none of them is a singleton. The ten largest clones take up more than 10% of the sample. Overall results and qualifications from the work: CVID TCRbeta sequences were reported to have fewer deletions and N-nucleotide insertions and to lack highly modified clones with 13 or more V deletions.

No antigen has been identified for these receptors. Sequenced material: peripheral blood mononuclear cells. These receptors were taken from a human donor with common variable immunodeficiency.

Details on this clone: The read finishes 3 residues shy of the CDR3 end, and the germline J gene is used to complete it. V is TRBV7-8 and J is TRBJ2-3; 13 bases fit TRBD2. Germline lookup yields CDR1 SGHVS and CDR2 FQNEAQ. The junction had 3 bases not matched to a gene; V was cut back by 3 bases and J by 6 bases. The CDR3 runs to 15 residues. The covered CDR3 bases are TGTGCCAGCAGCTTCGGGACTAGCGGGACTGATACG. Amino acids: CASSFGTSGTDT. In full, the CDR3 is CASSFGTSGTDTQYF. Full variable domain (outside the CDR3, taken from reference TRBV7-8 and TRBJ2-3): GAGVSQSPRYKVAKRGQDVALRCDPISGHVSLFWYQQALGQGPEFLTYFQNEAQLDKSGLPSDRFFAERPEGSVSTLKIQRTQQEDSAVYLCASSFGTSGTDTQYFGPGTRLTVL.

As concerns this clone: The DNA ends 3 residues before the CDR3 does, and the rest of the CDR3 is filled in from the germline J gene. The V call is TRBV6-2 or TRBV6-3, the J call TRBJ1-2; D possibly corresponds to TRBD1 (5 bases). The V and J ends lost 6 bases and 4 bases respectively, with 18 bases between them. CDR3 length: 15 amino acids. Germline assignment: CDR1 MNHEY and CDR2 SVGEGT. The CDR3 protein is CASSFPPGLFYGYTF. Incomplete CDR3 DNA: TGTGCCAGCAGCTTTCCACCGGGACTCTTCTATGGC.

As for this clone: The observed sequence ends 3 residues before the CDR3 terminus, with the missing tail filled in from the germline J gene. The chain is built from TRBV20-1 and TRBJ2-1, with TRBD1 as a possible D gene (6 bases). CDR1 is DFQATT, CDR2 SNEGSKA, per germline (reference sequence). The V gene lost 1 base and the J gene lost 0 bases, with 13 bases spanning the gap. This CDR3 is built from 16 residues. The DNA read from the CDR3 is TGCAGTGCTAGAGGCCCCGGACAGAACTCCTACAATGAG. This translates into CSARGPGQNSYNE. The whole CDR3 protein is CSARGPGQNSYNEQFF.

The sample holds a few counts of this clone. Read data end 3 residues before the CDR3 end; the end is taken from the germline J gene. This rearrangement joins TRBV6-2 or TRBV6-3 to TRBJ2-5; tentative D call: TRBD1 (5 bases). Germline loops: CDR1 MNHEY, CDR2 SVGEGT. CDR3 length: 15 amino acids. The V end was cut by 5 bases, the J end by 0 bases, with 13 bases between. The CDR3 DNA, read in part, is TGTGCCAGCAGTCACCATCCCAGGGACCAAGAGACC. Translation: CASSHHPRDQET. The whole CDR3 reads CASSHHPRDQETQYF.

Turning to this clone: The read finishes 3 residues shy of the CDR3 end, and the germline J gene is used to complete it. The gene calls are TRBV18 and TRBJ1-1; tentatively, D is TRBD1 (6 bases). CDR1 KGHSH and CDR2 LQKENI come from the germline V gene. The CDR3 covers 17 residues. V shed 4 bases and J shed 3 bases, with 21 bases lying between them. Incomplete CDR3 DNA: TGTGCCAGCTCACTTTACGTACCGGGACAAGGAGACACTGAA. Translating gives CASSLYVPGQGDTE. The entire CDR3 protein reads CASSLYVPGQGDTEAFF.

The CDR3 sequence: CASSLRTGSSGNTIYF. The part of the CDR3 DNA that was read is TGTGCCAGTAGTCTGAGGACAGGCAGCTCTGGAAACACC. The rearrangement uses TRBV19 and TRBJ1-3; TRBD1 matches at 7 bases. The read ends 3 residues shy of where the CDR3 ends; the end is completed using the germline J gene. With V trimmed by 5 bases and J by 0 bases, 7 bases remained unmatched. Germline CDR1 is LNHDA and CDR2 is SQIVND (reference sequence). The CDR3 consists of 16 residues.

CDR3 loop: CASSRRGFYGETQYF. The sequenced CDR3 bases are TGTGCCAGCTCCCGCCGGGGATTTTACGGGGAGACC. The chain recombines TRBV18 with TRBJ2-5; tentatively, D is TRBD2 (5 bases). The read is 3 residues too short to cover the CDR3 end, so that end is filled in from the germline J gene. The CDR3 runs 15 residues. The germline CDR1 and CDR2 sequences are KGHSH and LQKENI. V was cut by 6 bases and J by 5 bases, with 19 bases left in between.

As for this clone: With the read ending 3 residues before the CDR3 end, the germline J gene is used to fill in that end. The chain links TRBV5-1 to TRBJ2-1; 14 nucleotides align to TRBD2. CDR3 length equals 16 residues. Germline CDR1 reads SGHRS; CDR2 reads YFSETQ. V trimming: 6 bases; J trimming: 6 bases; junction bases outside the gene matches: 8. Partial CDR3 DNA: TGCGCCAGCACCAGACTAGCGGGAGGGCCAAGCAATGAG. This gives the protein CASTRLAGGPSNE. In full, the CDR3 is CASTRLAGGPSNEQFF.

This clone was recorded at least ten times. Sequencing ends 3 residues short of the CDR3 end; the germline J gene provides the rest. The rearrangement links TRBV5-4 to TRBJ1-1; 9 bases map to TRBD1. Germline assignment: CDR1 SGHNT and CDR2 YYREEE (reference sequence). The CDR3 runs to 15 residues. V dropped 0 bases and J dropped 5; count of bases not matched to a gene: 5. The CDR3 DNA, read in part, is TGTGCCAGCAGCTTGGGGGGACAGGGTAGAACTGAA. Its translation: CASSLGGQGRTE. The entire CDR3 sequence reads CASSLGGQGRTEAFF.

This clone has just a few counts. The sequenced fragment ends 3 residues before the CDR3 boundary, so the rest is inferred from the germline J gene. The chain has TRBV30 and TRBJ2-1; 7 positions agree with TRBD2. The germline gives CDR1 GTSNPN, CDR2 SVGIG (reference sequence). V lost 0 bases and J lost 3; bases outside the gene matches: 2. The CDR3 consists of 14 residues. Incomplete CDR3 DNA: TGTGCCTGGAGTGTAGGCGGGGGCTACAATGAG. This codes for CAWSVGGGYNE. The whole CDR3 protein reads CAWSVGGGYNEQFF.

The table lists this clone with many counts. CDR3 DNA, as far as it was read: TGTGCCAGCAGCTCCGCAGGGGCGGCTAATTCACCC. It codes for CASSSAGAANSP. The entire CDR3 reads CASSSAGAANSPLHF. V and J are TRBV7-6 and TRBJ1-6; D perhaps matches TRBD1 (6 bases). The read is 3 residues too short to cover the CDR3 end, so that end is filled in from the germline J gene. The germline V and J ends were trimmed by 4 bases and 6 bases, with 13 bases remaining between them. Germline CDR1 is SGHVS and CDR2 is FNYEAQ. The CDR3 has 15 residues.

Remarks on this clone: The observed sequence ends 3 residues before the CDR3 terminus, with the missing tail filled in from the germline J gene. The chain is built from TRBV6-2 or TRBV6-3 and TRBJ2-3; 8 bases fit TRBD2. This CDR3 comprises 15 residues. J lost 1 base, V lost 4 bases, and 4 bases had no gene match. CDR1 MNHEY and CDR2 SVGEGT come from the germline V gene. The covered CDR3 bases are TGTGCCAGCAGTTTCCCGACTAGCGGCACAGATACG. Amino acids: CASSFPTSGTDT. Given in full, the CDR3 is CASSFPTSGTDTQYF.

This clone was found a few times. The CDR3 end lies 3 residues beyond the end of the read and is filled in from the germline J gene. The rearrangement joins TRBV19 to TRBJ2-7; 8 bases match TRBD1. The CDR3 extends over 14 amino acids. CDR1 is LNHDA, CDR2 SQIVND, per germline (reference sequence). Unmatched junction bases numbered 7, after V lost 6 bases and J lost 3 bases. The CDR3 DNA, read in part, is TGTGCCAGTAGCGCCCGGGACAGGTTCTACGAG. Protein product: CASSARDRFYE. The whole CDR3 sequence is CASSARDRFYEQYF.

With respect to this clone: The CDR3 end falls 3 residues outside the read, so it is completed with the germline J gene. The rearrangement joins TRBV19 to TRBJ2-7; 13 bases are shared with TRBD2. The V and J ends lost 6 bases and 2 bases, in that order; junction bases with no gene match: 1. CDR1 and CDR2 from the germline V gene are LNHDA and SQIVND (reference sequence). The CDR3 covers 14 residues. The chain's CDR3 is CASSGLAGAYEQYF. The CDR3 DNA, read in part, is TGTGCCAGTAGCGGACTAGCGGGAGCCTACGAG.

This clone was found many times. The CDR3 end lies 3 residues beyond the end of the read and is filled in from the germline J gene. The V call is TRBV10-3, the J call TRBJ1-2; D is perhaps TRBD1 (6 bases). Per germline, CDR1 ENHRY and CDR2 SYGVKD. V was cut by 4 bases and J by 2 bases, with 14 bases left in between. The CDR3 consists of 15 residues. CDR3 DNA (partial): TGTGCCATCAGTGGGTTGACAGGCATGAACTATGGC. It translates to CAISGLTGMNYG. The full CDR3 protein reads CAISGLTGMNYGYTF.

About this clone: The read ends 3 residues early relative to the CDR3; the germline J gene fills the gap. The V and J genes are TRBV20-1 and TRBJ1-5; 9 nucleotides align to TRBD1. V shed 4 bases and J 5 bases; nucleotides not matched to a gene: 9. The V gene's germline CDR1 is DFQATT and CDR2 SNEGSKA (reference sequence). The CDR3 length is 15 residues. CDR3 amino acids: CSAISWDRVDQPQHF. Incomplete CDR3 DNA: TGCAGTGCTATCTCTTGGGACAGGGTCGATCAGCCC.

This clone was observed a few times. Relative to the germline gene, one junction end is altered; a read error may explain this. Read coverage stops 3 residues before the CDR3 terminus; the germline J gene supplies the remainder. The genes are TRBV7-7 and TRBJ2-3; 7 bases align to TRBD1. From germline, CDR1 is SSHAT and CDR2 FNYEAQ (reference sequence). The CDR3 extends over 13 amino acids. Partial CDR3 DNA: TGTGCTAGCAGTTCCGACAGGGCCGATACG. Its translation: CASSSDRADT. The whole CDR3 protein is CASSSDRADTQYF.

This clone was picked up many times. Read data end 3 residues before the CDR3 end; the end is taken from the germline J gene. V and J are TRBV5-1 and TRBJ1-1; TRBD1 is a possible D gene (6 bases). Trimming stripped 4 bases from V and 6 bases from J, with 19 bases between. Germline V gene lookup returns CDR1 SGHRS and CDR2 YFSETQ. The CDR3 runs 15 residues. CDR3 bases read: TGCGCCAGCAGCGGCCTCGACGCCAAGGGGGCTGAA. It encodes CASSGLDAKGAE. The entire CDR3 is CASSGLDAKGAEAFF.

For this clone: The read falls 3 residues short of the CDR3 end, and the missing part is taken from the germline J gene. The V gene is TRBV7-2, the J gene TRBJ2-1; TRBD2 agrees at 14 bases. CDR3 size: 15 residues. From germline, CDR1 is SGHTA and CDR2 FQGNSA. Germline trimming cut 5 bases from V and 7 bases from J; bases unmatched to any gene: 4. The CDR3: CASSPGLAGGNEQFF. CDR3 DNA (partial): TGTGCCAGCAGCCCTGGACTAGCGGGGGGAAATGAG.

With respect to this clone: Coverage ceases 3 residues before the CDR3 finishes, and the germline J gene fills in the end. The chain recombines TRBV19 with TRBJ2-4; 7 bases line up with TRBD1. Trimming at V came to 5 bases and at J to 1 base, leaving 5 bases not matched to a gene. From germline, CDR1 is LNHDA and CDR2 SQIVND (reference sequence). This CDR3 is 15 amino acids long. CDR3 bases read: TGTGCCAGTAGTCGACAGGGCCCGGCCAAAAACATT. This gives the protein CASSRQGPAKNI. The CDR3, in full, reads CASSRQGPAKNIQYF.

Ten or more counts support this clone. The DNA ends 3 residues before the CDR3 does, and the rest of the CDR3 is filled in from the germline J gene. V usage is TRBV7-2 and J usage is TRBJ2-7; tentative D call: TRBD1 (6 bases). Germline values: CDR1 SGHTA, CDR2 FQGNSA. The CDR3 has 14 amino acids. V was cut by 6 bases and J by 2 bases, with 14 bases left in between. The CDR3 loop reads CASRMDSRAYEQYF. The covered CDR3 bases are TGTGCCAGCAGAATGGACAGTCGGGCCTACGAG.

The sample holds many counts of this clone. The sequenced CDR3 bases are TGTGCCATCAGAGGGGACTGGGGTTCCCGCGAG. Translated, it gives CAIRGDWGSRE. The complete CDR3 sequence is CAIRGDWGSREQYF. The gene calls are TRBV10-3 and TRBJ2-7; TRBD2 might be the D (6 bases). Read sequence stops 3 residues before the CDR3 end, and the germline J gene provides the missing end. Germline CDR1 reads ENHRY; CDR2 reads SYGVKD. The CDR3 is made up of 14 amino acids. Trimming left V 6 bases short and J 6 bases short, with 18 bases between.

This clone was picked up a small number of times. The observed sequence ends 3 residues before the CDR3 terminus, with the missing tail filled in from the germline J gene. This chain links TRBV5-1 with TRBJ2-3; D might be TRBD1 (5 bases). Per the germline V gene, CDR1 is SGHRS and CDR2 is YFSETQ. V lost 4 bases, J lost 1 base, and 13 bases lay in between. The CDR3 totals 15 residues. CDR3 in amino acids: CASSPDSFGTDTQYF. Incomplete CDR3 DNA: TGCGCCAGCAGCCCAGACAGTTTCGGCACAGATACG. The full variable domain, completed using reference TRBV5-1 and TRBJ2-3, is KAGVTQTPRYLIKTRGQQVTLSCSPISGHRSVSWYQQTPGQGLQFLFEYFSETQRNKGNFPGRFSGRQFSNSRSEMNVSTLELGDSALYLCASSPDSFGTDTQYFGPGTRLTVL.

This clone appeared a few times. Sequencing ends 3 residues short of the CDR3 end; the germline J gene provides the rest. The chain has TRBV19 and TRBJ2-7; a possible D gene is TRBD2 (6 bases). The CDR3 totals 15 residues. Trimming shortened V by 8 bases and J by 0 bases, and 17 bases separated the two germline ends. Per germline, CDR1 LNHDA and CDR2 SQIVND (reference sequence). The CDR3 protein is CASAAGGASSYEQYF. CDR3 DNA, as far as it was read: TGTGCCAGTGCGGCGGGCGGGGCAAGCTCCTACGAG.

This clone was seen ten or more times. The read terminates 3 residues ahead of where the CDR3 ends, so the germline J gene completes it. J is TRBJ1-4 and V is TRBV5-1; 8 positions agree with TRBD1. The CDR3 runs 16 residues. V dropped 3 bases and J dropped 0; count of bases not matched to a gene: 4. CDR1 and CDR2 from the germline V gene are SGHRS and YFSETQ. CDR3 region: CASSSGQVSTNEKLFF. Incomplete CDR3 DNA: TGCGCCAGCAGCTCGGGACAGGTTTCAACTAATGAAAAA.

Ten or more counts support this clone. Sequencing ends 3 residues short of the CDR3 end; the germline J gene provides the rest. J is TRBJ2-1 and V is TRBV7-6; TRBD2 agrees at 8 bases. From germline, CDR1 is SGHVS and CDR2 FNYEAQ. V trimming: 2 bases; J trimming: 4 bases; junction bases outside the gene matches: 7. This CDR3 has 16 amino acids. CDR3 sequence: CASSLRSGSLYNEQFF. CDR3 DNA (partial): TGTGCCAGCAGCTTACGGAGCGGGAGTCTATACAATGAG.

This clone was counted only a few times. The read halts 3 residues ahead of the CDR3 end, with the missing end drawn from the germline J gene. This sequence joins TRBV2 and TRBJ2-2, with D maybe TRBD1 (5 bases). Trimming shortened V by 3 bases and J by 0 bases, and 8 bases separated the two germline ends. Per the germline V gene, CDR1 is SNHLY and CDR2 is FYNNEI. The CDR3 length is 15 residues. The sequenced part of the CDR3 DNA is TGTGCCAGCAGTGACAGGGCGCCGAACACCGGGGAG. This gives the protein CASSDRAPNTGE. The complete CDR3 sequence is CASSDRAPNTGELFF.

By proportion, this clone is medium-sized (0.01 to 0.1%). Read coverage stops 3 residues before the CDR3 terminus; the germline J gene supplies the remainder. V gene TRBV9 combines with J gene TRBJ2-2, with 8 bases matching TRBD2. Germline CDR1 is SGDLS and CDR2 is YYNGEE. Trimming at V came to 2 bases and at J to 5 bases, leaving 8 bases not matched to a gene. The length of the CDR3 is 16 residues. The CDR3 reads CASSVYPAGVTGELFF. Incomplete CDR3 DNA: TGTGCCAGCAGCGTCTATCCAGCGGGGGTAACCGGGGAG. Together with reference TRBV9 and TRBJ2-2, the CDR3 gives the full variable domain: DSGVTQTPKHLITATGQRVTLRCSPRSGDLSVYWYQQSLDQGLQFLIQYYNGEERAKGNILERFSAQQFPDLHSELNLSSLELGDSALYFCASSVYPAGVTGELFFGEGSRLTVL.

This clone was counted only a few times. The sequenced fragment ends 3 residues before the CDR3 boundary, so the rest is inferred from the germline J gene. The chain joins TRBV5-1 to TRBJ2-7; maybe TRBD1 (6 bases). Trimming shortened V by 6 bases and J by 0 bases, and 16 bases separated the two germline ends. The germline V gene has CDR1 SGHRS and CDR2 YFSETQ. This CDR3 contains 15 residues. CDR3 bases read: TGCGCCAGCAAGACCCGGGACACGAGCTCCTACGAG. Its protein product is CASKTRDTSSYE. The entire CDR3 sequence reads CASKTRDTSSYEQYF.

On this clone: The read is 3 residues too short to cover the CDR3 end, so that end is filled in from the germline J gene. The J gene is TRBJ1-1, the V gene TRBV6-2 or TRBV6-3; the match to TRBD1 covers 11 bases. Trimming at V came to 0 bases and at J to 4 bases, leaving 7 bases not matched to a gene. The germline CDR1 and CDR2 sequences are MNHEY and SVGEGT. This CDR3 spans 17 amino acids. CDR3 sequence reads: CASSYSPLGQGGTEAFF. The covered CDR3 bases are TGTGCCAGCAGTTACTCCCCGTTGGGACAGGGGGGCACTGAA.